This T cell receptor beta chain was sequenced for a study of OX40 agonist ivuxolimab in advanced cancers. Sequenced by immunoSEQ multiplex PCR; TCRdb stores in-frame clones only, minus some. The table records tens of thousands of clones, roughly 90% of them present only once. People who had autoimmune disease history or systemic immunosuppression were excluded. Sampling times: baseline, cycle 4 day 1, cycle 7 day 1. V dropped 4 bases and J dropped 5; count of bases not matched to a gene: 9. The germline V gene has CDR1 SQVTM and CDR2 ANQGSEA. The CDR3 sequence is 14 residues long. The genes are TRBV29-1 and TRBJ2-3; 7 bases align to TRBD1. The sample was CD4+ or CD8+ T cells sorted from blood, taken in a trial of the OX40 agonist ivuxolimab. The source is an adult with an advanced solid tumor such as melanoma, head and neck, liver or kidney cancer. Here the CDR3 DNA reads TGCAGCGTTGGGTTCACAGGGGTTAGAGATACGCAGTATTTT. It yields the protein CSVGFTGVRDTQYF.